The rows below give T cell receptor beta chains drawn from one sample of a study of T cells in Graves' hyperthyroidism and ophthalmopathy. TCRdb re-called the multiplex PCR reads with MiXCR, one entry per CDR3 protein. The table lists 450,000 to 700,000 distinct CDR3 sequences, 35% to 55% of them singletons. Sequences were obtained from peripheral blood or thyroid tissue (not recorded which). Receptor source: an adult woman with Graves' disease, either hyperthyroidism or ophthalmopathy (not recorded which). CDR3s include the opening cysteine and the closing phenylalanine or tryptophan. Fields, in order: clone size, V gene, J gene, D gene, CDR3 protein, CDR3 DNA. The D gene is left open where the match is weak. For some rows the clone size is stated as once, few or many, or as a class when expanded; others skip it.

many	TRBV7-2	TRBJ1-4	TRBD1	CASSTTGGDYEKLFF	TGTGCCAGCAGCACGACAGGGGGAGATTATGAAAAACTGTTTTTT
-	TRBV6-5	TRBJ2-7	TRBD2	CASSHLTSGSFEQYF	TGTGCCAGCAGTCACCTCACTAGCGGGAGCTTCGAGCAGTACTTC
many	TRBV12-3/TRBV12-4	TRBJ2-5	TRBD1	CASRHDRAETQYF	TGTGCCAGCAGACACGACAGGGCAGAGACCCAGTACTTC
-	TRBV29-1	TRBJ2-5	-	CSVGNRETQYF	TGCAGCGTTGGGAACCGAGAGACCCAGTACTTC
many	TRBV7-3	TRBJ2-2	-	CASSLTPASVRTGELFF	TGTGCCAGCAGCTTAACTCCGGCTAGCGTTCGCACCGGGGAGCTGTTTTTT
-	TRBV7-3	TRBJ2-5	TRBD1	CASSFRGPPETQYF	TGTGCCAGCAGTTTCAGGGGGCCCCCAGAGACCCAGTACTTC
-	TRBV11-1	TRBJ1-1	-	CASTPLVRSAGNTEAFF	TGTGCCAGCACCCCCCTAGTTCGGAGCGCTGGGAACACTGAAGCTTTCTTT
-	TRBV11-3	TRBJ2-3	TRBD1	CASSPGQGANTDTQYF	TGTGCCAGCAGCCCTGGACAGGGGGCGAACACAGATACGCAGTATTTT
-	TRBV4-2	TRBJ2-2	-	CASSQEAQSANTGELFF	TGTGCCAGCAGCCAAGAAGCACAGTCCGCGAACACCGGGGAGCTGTTTTTT
-	TRBV7-3	TRBJ2-7	-	CASSFGTAFSYEQYF	TGTGCCAGCAGCTTCGGGACTGCCTTCTCCTACGAGCAGTACTTC
many	TRBV2	TRBJ2-5	TRBD1	CASSGSGGRETQYF	TGTGCCAGCAGCGGATCAGGGGGACGGGAGACCCAGTACTTC
-	TRBV7-2	TRBJ2-7	-	CASWSPVGADYEQYF	TGTGCCAGCTGGTCCCCGGTCGGGGCGGACTACGAGCAGTACTTC
-	TRBV25-1	TRBJ1-2	TRBD1	CASGQGGLGYTF	TGTGCCAGCGGACAGGGTGGTCTTGGCTACACCTTC
many	TRBV7-9	TRBJ1-1	-	CASSRGPLNTEAFF	TGTGCCAGCTCCCGCGGGCCCCTGAACACTGAAGCTTTCTTT
many	TRBV13	TRBJ2-5	TRBD2	CASSLPGGLGTQYF	TGTGCCAGCAGCTTACCGGGAGGCTTGGGGACCCAGTACTTC
once	TRBV5-5	TRBJ1-4	TRBD1	CASSSTRDRGLTNEKLFF	TGTGCCAGCAGCTCAACCCGGGACAGGGGGTTAACTAATGAAAAACTGTTTTTT
-	TRBV9	TRBJ1-2	-	CASSVESRPGTYGYTF	TGTGCCAGCAGCGTAGAGTCCCGCCCGGGAACCTATGGCTACACCTTC
-	TRBV10-3	TRBJ1-6	-	CATIGGLSSPLHF	TGTGCCACCATCGGCGGCCTGTCTTCACCCCTCCACTTT
few	TRBV28	TRBJ2-2	-	CASSFISGELFF	TGTGCCAGCAGTTTCATATCCGGGGAGCTGTTTTTT
-	TRBV9	TRBJ2-5	TRBD1	CASSRSGTGSAMVGTQYF	TGTGCCAGCAGCCGGTCCGGGACAGGGAGCGCTATGGTTGGGACCCAGTACTTC
many	TRBV7-9	TRBJ1-3	-	CASSLDDSRRNTIYF	TGTGCCAGCAGCTTAGATGACAGCCGGCGGAACACCATATATTTT
-	TRBV7-2	TRBJ1-2	-	CASSLKQGFYGYTF	TGTGCCAGCAGCTTAAAGCAGGGCTTCTATGGCTACACCTTC
-	TRBV15	TRBJ2-7	-	CATSRVSGTYEQYF	TGTGCCACCAGCAGAGTTTCCGGGACCTACGAGCAGTACTTC
few	TRBV7-9	TRBJ2-5	TRBD2	CASSLGLAGEEIQYF	TGTGCCAGCAGCTTAGGCCTAGCGGGAGAAGAGATCCAGTACTTC
many	TRBV29-1	TRBJ1-2	TRBD1	CSVEEPGQGGPYGYTF	TGCAGCGTTGAAGAGCCGGGACAGGGGGGACCATATGGCTACACCTTC
many	TRBV11-2	TRBJ1-6	-	CASRPGVRNNNSPLHF	TGTGCCAGCAGACCAGGGGTTCGAAATAATAATTCACCCCTCCACTTT
many	TRBV5-1	TRBJ1-2	-	CASSLRTGPYGYTF	TGCGCCAGCAGCTTGAGGACGGGGCCATATGGCTACACCTTC
many	TRBV6-1	TRBJ2-7	-	CASSLDRRFYEQYF	TGTGCCAGCAGTTTAGATCGGCGTTTCTACGAGCAGTACTTC
-	TRBV19	TRBJ1-2	-	CASKPGGQATNYGYTF	TGTGCCAGTAAACCGGGGGGCCAGGCGACTAACTATGGCTACACCTTC
many	TRBV4-1	TRBJ1-3	-	CASSQGPLLSGNTIYF	TGCGCCAGCAGCCAAGGTCCCTTACTCTCTGGAAACACCATATATTTT
many	TRBV14	TRBJ1-2	-	CASSQDVAGFRDGYTF	TGTGCCAGCAGCCAAGATGTTGCGGGGTTCAGGGATGGCTACACCTTC
-	TRBV2	TRBJ1-4	-	CASSRGHLFF	TGTGCCAGCAGTAGGGGACATCTGTTTTTT
many	TRBV5-1	TRBJ2-6	-	CASSTRGAGANVLTF	TGCGCCAGCAGCACGAGGGGGGCTGGGGCCAACGTCCTGACTTTC
-	TRBV5-1	TRBJ1-5	-	CASTLGHCSNQPQHF	TGCGCCAGCACCCTGGGACACTGTAGCAATCAGCCCCAGCATTTT
-	TRBV25-1	TRBJ1-2	-	CASSESGFYGYTF	TGTGCCAGCAGTGAATCCGGATTCTATGGCTACACCTTC
many	TRBV6-5	TRBJ2-7	TRBD1	CASSKPGQGPRKQYF	TGTGCCAGCAGTAAGCCGGGACAGGGACCGAGAAAGCAGTACTTC
-	TRBV7-8	TRBJ1-1	-	CASSYSGTFQDAFF	TGTGCCAGCAGCTATAGCGGGACTTTTCAGGATGCTTTCTTT
few	TRBV19	TRBJ2-2	-	CASSIGRRTGELFF	TGTGCCAGTAGTATCGGTCGGAGGACCGGGGAGCTGTTTTTT
few	TRBV6-4	TRBJ1-1	TRBD1	CASRDRDRGDTEAFF	TGTGCCAGCAGGGACCGGGACAGGGGAGACACTGAAGCTTTCTTT
many	TRBV12-3/TRBV12-4	TRBJ2-7	TRBD1	CASGDRATYEQYF	TGTGCCAGCGGCGACAGGGCCACCTACGAGCAGTACTTC
many	TRBV2	TRBJ2-7	TRBD1	CASRGQPGEQYF	TGTGCCAGCAGGGGACAGCCTGGGGAGCAGTACTTC
once	TRBV4-3	TRBJ1-2	-	CASSQGRAANYGYTF	TGCGCCAGCAGCCAAGGCCGGGCCGCTAACTATGGCTACACCTTC
-	TRBV9	TRBJ1-2	-	CASSGSRTQGYGYTF	TGTGCCAGCAGCGGATCCCGGACTCAAGGTTATGGCTACACCTTC
many	TRBV2	TRBJ1-5	-	CASKEETGTNQPQHF	TGTGCCAGCAAGGAGGAGACAGGAACAAATCAGCCCCAGCATTTT
once	TRBV25-1	TRBJ1-4	-	CASSGGLEEKLFF	TGTGCCAGCAGTGGAGGGTTAGAAGAAAAACTGTTTTTT
many	TRBV4-1	TRBJ2-5	-	CASSQGVGTQYF	TGCGCCAGCAGCCAAGGGGTTGGGACCCAGTACTTC
many	TRBV30	TRBJ1-4	-	CAWNETDEEKLFF	TGTGCCTGGAATGAGACAGATGAGGAAAAACTGTTTTTT
-	TRBV19	TRBJ2-4	-	CASSMEGDAKNIQYF	TGTGCCAGTAGTATGGAGGGGGACGCCAAAAACATTCAGTACTTC
-	TRBV19	TRBJ1-6	TRBD1	CASEGTGPGHLHF	TGTGCCAGCGAAGGGACAGGACCCGGGCACCTCCACTTT
-	TRBV7-2	TRBJ2-6	-	CASSLADRSGANVLTF	TGTGCCAGCAGCTTAGCAGACCGCTCTGGGGCCAACGTCCTGACTTTC
many	TRBV11-2	TRBJ2-5	TRBD1	CASSIWTGGTETQYF	TGTGCCAGCAGCATATGGACAGGGGGCACGGAGACCCAGTACTTC
-	TRBV10-3	TRBJ1-6	TRBD1	CAIRGTGNSPLHF	TGTGCCATCAGGGGGACAGGTAATTCACCCCTCCACTTT
-	TRBV20-1	TRBJ2-5	TRBD2	CSARSGGEETQYF	TGCAGTGCTAGAAGCGGGGGGGAGGAGACCCAGTACTTC
many	TRBV7-2	TRBJ1-5	TRBD1	CASSLVGTANSNQPQHF	TGTGCCAGCAGCTTAGTCGGGACAGCAAATAGCAATCAGCCCCAGCATTTT
-	TRBV18	TRBJ2-7	TRBD1	CASSPSGGGYEQYF	TGTGCCAGCTCCCCTTCAGGGGGCGGTTACGAGCAGTACTTC